This T cell receptor (beta chain) was obtained from a study of identical twins. Overall study results and limits: Cross-sectional statistical analysis, not tracking of the same donors, underpinned the conclusions. There were fewer insertions in abundant cord blood beta clonotypes, but memory repertoires showed no such pattern.

From germline, CDR1 is DFQATT and CDR2 SNEGSKA (reference sequence). The CDR3 is 14 residues long. Trimming pared 5 bases from V and 0 bases from J, leaving 14 bases between. Template switching added a universal primer site, and cDNA bore unique molecular identifiers. TCRdb passed the 5' RACE reads through MiXCR, listing each CDR3 protein once. The repertoire holds some 590,000 distinct CDR3 sequences, with nearly 10% as singletons. This clonotype occurred a few times. Its antigen is not known. The same data also contributed to another study, on yellow fever vaccine responses in identical twins. That paper states: Twins' vaccine T cell responses were reported to seem partly convergent and partly personalized.

The sequence derives from a woman aged 18-30 years in good health. The chain couples TRBV20-1 to TRBJ2-7; D is possibly TRBD1 (6 bases). Source material: PBMCs. The CDR3 reads CSALRDTGSYEQYF. The DNA of the CDR3 is TGCAGTGCTTTACGGGACACCGGCTCCTACGAGCAGTACTTC.